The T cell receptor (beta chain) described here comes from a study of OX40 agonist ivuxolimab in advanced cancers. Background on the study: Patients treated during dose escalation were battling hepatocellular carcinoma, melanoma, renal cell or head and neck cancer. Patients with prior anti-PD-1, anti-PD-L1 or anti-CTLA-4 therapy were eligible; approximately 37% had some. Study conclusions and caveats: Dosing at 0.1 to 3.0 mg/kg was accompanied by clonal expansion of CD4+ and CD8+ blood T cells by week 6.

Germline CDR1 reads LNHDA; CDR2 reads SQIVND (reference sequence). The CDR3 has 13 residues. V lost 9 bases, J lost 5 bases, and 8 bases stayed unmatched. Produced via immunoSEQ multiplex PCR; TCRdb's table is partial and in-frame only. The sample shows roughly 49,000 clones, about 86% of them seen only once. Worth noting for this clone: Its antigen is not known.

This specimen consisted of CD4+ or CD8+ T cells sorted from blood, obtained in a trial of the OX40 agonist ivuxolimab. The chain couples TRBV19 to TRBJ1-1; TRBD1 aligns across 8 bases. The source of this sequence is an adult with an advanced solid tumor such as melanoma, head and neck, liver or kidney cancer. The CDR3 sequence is CASMKTGGTEAFF. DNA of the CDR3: TGTGCCAGCATGAAAACAGGGGGGACTGAAGCTTTCTTT.